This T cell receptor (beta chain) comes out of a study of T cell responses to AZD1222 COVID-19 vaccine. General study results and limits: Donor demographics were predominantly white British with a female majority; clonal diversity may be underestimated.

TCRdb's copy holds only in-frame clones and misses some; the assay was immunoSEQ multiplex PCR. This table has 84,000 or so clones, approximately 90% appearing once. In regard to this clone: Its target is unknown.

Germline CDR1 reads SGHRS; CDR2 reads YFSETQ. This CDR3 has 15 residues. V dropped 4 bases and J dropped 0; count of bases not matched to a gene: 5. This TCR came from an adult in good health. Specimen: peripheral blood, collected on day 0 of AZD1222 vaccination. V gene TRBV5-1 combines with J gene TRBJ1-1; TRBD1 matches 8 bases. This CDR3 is CASSPWTGMNTEAFF. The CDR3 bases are TGCGCCAGCAGCCCCTGGACAGGGATGAACACTGAAGCTTTCTTT.